The 23 T cell receptor beta chains reported below all come from one sample, sequenced in a study of PD-L1 blockade in urothelial cancer. Clones were sequenced by immunoSEQ multiplex PCR, and TCRdb holds only the in-frame ones, with some missing. Among some 41,000 clones listed, 88% were seen once. The sample in question was PBMCs, obtained around atezolizumab (anti-PD-L1) treatment. The receptors stem from a man older than 75 with urothelial cancer.

The chain couples TRBV11-2 to TRBJ2-1; TRBD1 aligns across 7 bases. The germline V gene has CDR1 SGHAT and CDR2 FQNNGV. The V gene end was trimmed by 4 bases and the J gene end by 5 bases; junction bases not matched to a gene: 2. The length of the CDR3 is 13 residues. The CDR3 protein is CASSWGQNNEQFF. The CDR3 coding sequence is TGTGCCAGCAGCTGGGGACAGAACAATGAGCAGTTCTTC.

This clone was seen once. This CDR3 is CASSLDPRDNEQFF. The DNA of the CDR3 is TGTGCCAGCAGCTTAGACCCTCGCGACAATGAGCAGTTCTTC. The V call is TRBV7-2, the J call TRBJ2-1; D remains ambiguous. Germline V gene lookup returns CDR1 SGHTA and CDR2 FQGNSA. V lost 1 base and J 5 bases, leaving 9 bases between the germline ends. The CDR3 sequence is 14 residues long.

The gene calls are TRBV25-1 and TRBJ1-3; D perhaps matches TRBD1 (6 bases). CDR1 is MGHDK and CDR2 is SYGVNS in the germline V gene. The V end lost 1 base, the J end lost 0 bases, and 16 bases lay between the germline ends. The length of the CDR3 is 18 residues. CDR3 bases: TGTGCCAGCAGTGAATCCCATCGACAGGAGAGCTCTGGAAACACCATATATTTT. Its protein is CASSESHRQESSGNTIYF.

This clone was recorded once. The chain uses TRBV28 and TRBJ2-3; 10 nucleotides align to TRBD1. Germline V CDR1 and CDR2: MDHEN, SYDVKM. V was clipped by 5 bases and J by 5 bases; unmatched bases: 7. This CDR3 contains 15 residues. CDR3 region: CASSQPGQGKDTQYF. The CDR3 DNA sequence: TGTGCCAGCAGTCAGCCGGGACAGGGGAAAGATACGCAGTATTTT.

On this clone itself: Germline is not matched at one junction end, which may reflect a read error. The genes are TRBV15 and TRBJ2-7; the D is unclear. This CDR3 spans 12 amino acids. Germline V gene sequence: CDR1 LNHNV, CDR2 YYDKDF (reference sequence). This CDR3 is CVTSRDAKEQYF. CDR3 nucleotide sequence: TGTGTCACCAGCAGAGATGCGAAAGAGCAGTACTTC.

This clone appeared once. V usage is TRBV28 and J usage is TRBJ1-1; 10 bases are a match to TRBD1. CDR1 MDHEN and CDR2 SYDVKM come from the germline V gene. J lost 5 bases, V lost 9 bases, and 12 bases had no gene match. The CDR3 consists of 15 residues. In DNA form, the CDR3 reads TGTGCCAGTTGCCGGGACAGGGGTCGAGGGACTGAAGCTTTCTTT. This sequence encodes CASCRDRGRGTEAFF.

The chain joins TRBV2 to TRBJ1-4; TRBD1 agrees at 8 bases. There are 17 residues in the CDR3. Trimming at V came to 2 bases and at J to 2 bases, leaving 7 bases not matched to a gene. Looked up from germline, CDR1 is SNHLY and CDR2 is FYNNEI. CDR3 region: CASSERDRGVTNEKLFF. CDR3 in DNA: TGTGCCAGCAGTGAACGCGACAGGGGTGTTACTAATGAAAAACTGTTTTTT.

The V gene is TRBV5-6, the J gene TRBJ1-4; a possible D gene is TRBD1 (6 bases). V gave up 4 bases and J gave up 8 bases, with 18 bases separating them. The CDR3 contains 15 residues. Germline V gene data show CDR1 as SGHDT and CDR2 as YYEEEE. CDR3 DNA: TGTGCCAGCAGCCTTGGCGGGGGGCTCCTCGAAAAACTGTTTTTT. Translating it yields CASSLGGGLLEKLFF.

The rearrangement uses TRBV2 and TRBJ2-2; TRBD1 is a possible D gene (6 bases). Germline-derived CDR1 and CDR2 are SNHLY and FYNNEI. V shed 4 bases and J shed 6 bases, with 12 bases lying between them. CDR3 length: 14 residues. CDR3 region: CASSGLGAAGELFF. For the CDR3, the DNA is TGTGCCAGCAGTGGTCTGGGGGCGGCCGGGGAGCTGTTTTTT.

A few counts support this clone. In DNA form, the CDR3 reads TGTGCCAGCAGCTGGCCGGGACTAGCGGGAGGGGAAAAAGGGAATGAGCAGTTCTTC. Translated: CASSWPGLAGGEKGNEQFF. The chain joins TRBV5-4 to TRBJ2-1, with TRBD2 matching over 16 bases. Germline V gene sequence: CDR1 SGHNT, CDR2 YYREEE (reference sequence). The CDR3 runs 19 residues. V shed 3 bases, J shed 7 bases, and the junction held 13 bases outside the gene matches.

Details on this clone: One junction end does not reproduce the germline sequence, and a read error may be involved. The chain couples TRBV5-1 to TRBJ2-7, with 12 bases lining up with TRBD2. From germline, CDR1 is SGHRS and CDR2 YFSETQ. CDR3 length: 16 residues. The CDR3 loop reads CASSSLLAGGSDEQYF. CDR3 in DNA: TGCGCCAGCAGCTCCTTACTAGCGGGGGGCTCCGACGAGCAGTACTTC.

The V gene is TRBV28, the J gene TRBJ1-5; 8 bases fit TRBD1. Germline CDR1 is MDHEN and CDR2 is SYDVKM. With 6 bases clipped from V and 1 base from J, the junction kept 5 bases outside the gene matches. This CDR3 has 15 residues. The CDR3: CASRVQGESNQPQHF. CDR3 nucleotide sequence: TGTGCCAGCAGAGTACAGGGGGAGAGCAATCAGCCCCAGCATTTT.

This clone showed up just a few times. The rearrangement uses TRBV19 and TRBJ2-7, with D possibly TRBD1 on 6 matching bases. Germline CDR1 LNHDA, CDR2 SQIVND (reference sequence). The V and J ends lost 4 bases and 10 bases respectively, with 11 bases between them. CDR3 length: 11 residues. As DNA, the CDR3 is TGTGCCAGTAGTAACAGGGATTCCCAGTACTTC. Its protein product is CASSNRDSQYF.

This clone was picked up a small number of times. The chain recombines TRBV11-2 with TRBJ1-3; D is undetermined. V lost 3 bases and J 0 bases, leaving 6 bases between the germline ends. Germline lookup yields CDR1 SGHAT and CDR2 FQNNGV. The CDR3 is made up of 14 amino acids. The CDR3 reads CASSFSLSGNTIYF. The CDR3, as DNA: TGTGCCAGCAGCTTCAGTCTCTCTGGAAACACCATATATTTT.

This chain joins TRBV18 and TRBJ1-4, with D possibly being TRBD1 (6 bases). There are 13 residues in the CDR3. V lost 2 bases and J lost 13, with 14 bases in between. Germline lookup yields CDR1 KGHSH and CDR2 LQKENI. CDR3 sequence: CASSPTQGPGLFF. CDR3 nucleotides: TGTGCCAGCTCACCAACACAGGGACCGGGACTGTTTTTT.

The chain carries TRBV27 and TRBJ2-2, with 7 bases aligning to TRBD1. Germline V gene lookup returns CDR1 MNHEY and CDR2 SMNVEV (reference sequence). The CDR3 has 15 residues. After removal of 5 bases from V and 2 bases from J, the junction contained 5 bases not matched to a gene. The CDR3 protein is CASSPHRGNTGELFF. CDR3 bases: TGTGCCAGCAGTCCCCACAGGGGAAACACCGGGGAGCTGTTTTTT.

The chain links TRBV19 to TRBJ2-7, with 8 bases fitting TRBD2. The length of the CDR3 is 13 residues. V shed 9 bases, J shed 5 bases, and the junction held 9 bases outside the gene matches. CDR1 and CDR2 (germline): LNHDA, SQIVND (reference sequence). CDR3 sequence: CARRAGAEHEQYF. The CDR3 DNA sequence: TGTGCCAGGAGAGCGGGAGCTGAACACGAGCAGTACTTC. The full variable domain, its missing parts supplied by reference TRBV19 and TRBJ2-7, is DGGITQSPKYLFRKEGQNVTLSCEQNLNHDAMYWYRQDPGQGLRLIYYSQIVNDFQKGDIAEGYSVSREKKESFPLTVTSAQKNPTAFYLCARRAGAEHEQYFGPGTRLTVT.

The chain is built from TRBV20-1 and TRBJ2-3, with D hard to call. From germline, CDR1 is DFQATT and CDR2 SNEGSKA (reference sequence). Trimming removed 3 bases at V and 6 bases at J, with 7 bases between. This CDR3 comprises 11 residues. CDR3 DNA: TGCAGTGCTAGCTCTCAGGATACGCAGTATTTT. Its protein is CSASSQDTQYF.

The chain is built from TRBV9 and TRBJ2-2; TRBD1 might be the D (6 bases). Trimming shortened V by 0 bases and J by 0 bases, and 12 bases separated the two germline ends. The CDR3 covers 17 residues. CDR1 SGDLS and CDR2 YYNGEE come from the germline V gene. CDR3 region: CASSVVTGTTNTGELFF. As DNA, the CDR3 is TGTGCCAGCAGCGTAGTAACCGGGACAACGAACACCGGGGAGCTGTTTTTT.

V usage is TRBV7-6 and J usage is TRBJ2-1; D may be TRBD1 (6 bases). Trimming removed 5 bases at V and 5 bases at J, with 13 bases between. Looked up from germline, CDR1 is SGHVS and CDR2 is FNYEAQ. CDR3 length equals 14 residues. The CDR3: CASSRAPGDNEQFF. CDR3 DNA sequence: TGTGCCAGCAGCCGTGCACCAGGGGACAATGAGCAGTTCTTC.

The chain couples TRBV5-1 to TRBJ2-5, with D perhaps TRBD1 (5 bases). CDR3 length equals 13 residues. Trimming shortened V by 4 bases and J by 5 bases, and 12 bases separated the two germline ends. Germline V CDR1 and CDR2: SGHRS, YFSETQ. The CDR3, as DNA: TGCGCCAGCAGCAGCCAGAAGGGGGAGACCCAGTACTTC. Translated, it gives CASSSQKGETQYF.

The chain has TRBV21-1 and TRBJ1-3; the listed D gene, TRBD1, was not tested against the DNA. TRBV21-1 is a pseudogene. The CDR3 totals 15 residues. The CDR3 reads CASSKKQGKRGTIYF. CDR3 nucleotide sequence: TGTGCCAGCAGCAAAAAGCAGGGCAAAAGGGGCACCATATATTTT.

The J gene is TRBJ1-2, the V gene TRBV6-1; D call uncertain. V was trimmed by 1 base and J by 8 bases, leaving 11 bases between them. CDR3 length equals 13 residues. From germline, CDR1 is MNHNS and CDR2 SASEGT. The CDR3: CASSEVQAAGYTF. CDR3 DNA: TGTGCCAGCAGTGAAGTCCAGGCTGCGGGCTACACCTTC.